This T cell receptor beta chain was captured by sequencing in a study of shared clonotypes between healthy human individuals. The CDR3 spans 12 residues. The V gene's germline CDR1 is MNHNS and CDR2 SASEGT. This clone appeared once. One junction end disagrees with the germline gene, perhaps due to a read error. TCRdb's copy holds only in-frame clones and misses some; the assay was immunoSEQ multiplex PCR. The sample carries some 2,000,000 clones, approximately 96% recorded once. This receptor was identified in a man aged 18 to 30 in good health. The rearrangement links TRBV6-1 to TRBJ2-7; D gene uncertain. Sequencing was performed on naive CD4+ T cells sorted from blood. As for subset: CD45RA+ positively selected. The CDR3 DNA reads TGTGCCAGCAGTGAAGTTTCGGCAGCCATCTCTTTC. It specifies CASSEVSAAISF.